This T cell receptor (beta chain) was identified during a study of CD8 T cells in ankylosing spondylitis. Each CDR3 protein is one row after TCRdb ran MiXCR on the 5' RACE reads. The sample records approximately 540,000 distinct CDR3 sequences, roughly 12% being singletons. This clonotype came up a few times. Its antigen remains unidentified. V gave up 3 bases and J gave up 4 bases, with 17 bases separating them. The CDR3 consists of 16 residues. The germline CDR1 and CDR2 sequences are LGHNA and YNFKEQ. The study, taken as a whole, reports: Several of the motif variants were reported before in synovial fluid and blood from reactive arthritis. Blood of patients with ankylosing spondylitis appeared to be characterized by a TCR beta motif of several highly homologous variants.

This clonotype originated in a male donor with ankylosing spondylitis. The sequencing sample was made of blood, either unsorted or a sorted T cell fraction (not recorded which). The chain links TRBV4-2 to TRBJ2-3; TRBD2 might be the D (6 bases). The DNA of the CDR3 is TGTGCCAGCAGCCAGGGGACTGCGAACGAGGCAGATACGCAGTATTTT. This gives the protein CASSQGTANEADTQYF.